The rows below give T cell receptor beta chains drawn from one sample of a study of T cell repertoires in cytomegalovirus infection. TCRdb independently ran MiXCR on the reads; one entry per CDR3 protein. The table has around 540,000 distinct CDR3 sequences, more than 30% seen once. For these receptors, no antigen is known. Source: cultured PBMCs, taken from culture after CMV antigen stimulation. These receptors all stem from a human donor in good health (CMV status not recorded). Some clones in this sample may be carry-over from other donors' samples. CDR3s include the opening cysteine and the closing phenylalanine or tryptophan. A D gene is named only where the DNA matches it firmly. Some rows have no size entry. The others give once, few or many, or a class for an expanded clone.

d_call	v_call	clone_size	j_call	cdr3_aa	cdr3_nt
TRBD1	TRBV10-3	.	TRBJ1-5	CAISEGDRGLFQPQHF	TGTGCCATCAGTGAGGGGGACAGGGGGCTTTTTCAGCCCCAGCATTTT
.	TRBV7-2	few	TRBJ2-7	CASSRPTISGPPYEQYF	TGTGCCAGCAGCCGACCAACGATTTCCGGGCCCCCCTACGAGCAGTACTTC
.	TRBV6-5	.	TRBJ2-2	CASSYSPPGPLNTGELFF	TGTGCCAGCAGTTACTCCCCCCCAGGACCCCTCAACACCGGGGAGCTGTTTTTT
.	TRBV7-2	.	TRBJ1-1	CASSALSGTEAFF	TGTGCCAGCAGCGCACTCAGTGGTACTGAAGCTTTCTTT
TRBD2	TRBV19	few	TRBJ2-5	CASSIVWTSGQETQYF	TGTGCCAGTAGTATAGTGTGGACTAGCGGGCAAGAGACCCAGTACTTC
.	TRBV10-3	.	TRBJ1-2	CAIGAGLEYGYTF	TGTGCCATCGGTGCTGGACTGGAATATGGCTACACCTTC
.	TRBV6-2/TRBV6-3	few	TRBJ2-5	CASTSRQETQYF	TGTGCCAGCACGTCCCGCCAAGAGACCCAGTACTTC
.	TRBV7-2	many	TRBJ1-3	CASSSGSPGNTIYF	TGTGCCAGCAGCAGCGGGTCGCCTGGAAACACCATATATTTT
.	TRBV7-9	.	TRBJ2-2	CASSRGDITGELFF	TGTGCCAGCAGCCGAGGGGACATAACCGGGGAGCTGTTTTTT
.	TRBV7-2	many	TRBJ1-5	CASSLAGSSNQPQHF	TGTGCCAGCAGTTTGGCGGGATCGAGCAATCAGCCCCAGCATTTT
TRBD2	TRBV12-3/TRBV12-4	.	TRBJ2-1	CASGPSGSSSTF	TGTGCCAGCGGCCCTAGCGGGTCTTCATCTACCTTC